This TCR beta chain was sequenced in a study of blood T cell repertoires in COVID-19. Study-wide context: Material from acute and convalescent COVID-19 was sourced from the United States, Italy and Spain. T cells, B-cell-depleted T cells, or PBMCs provided the cDNA or gDNA that served as material.

The CDR3 runs to 14 residues. Germline CDR1 is SNHLY and CDR2 is FYNNEI. V was pared by 3 bases and J by 6 bases, with 7 bases of the junction left unmatched. As originally analysed: Estimates of nucleated cell counts were drawn from the amplification of reference gene primers. Some clones are missing from TCRdb's copy, which holds only in-frame ones; the method was immunoSEQ multiplex PCR. V and J calls and clone size are as listed in that table; D and trimming were resolved from the DNA. The sample has 40,000 to 55,000 clones; 80% to 85% are singletons. The rearrangement joins TRBV2 to TRBJ2-7; 8 bases align to TRBD2. Sequencing was done on a sample of peripheral blood. The origin of this receptor is a human donor with acute or convalescent COVID-19. The donor label of this sample is uncertain. The CDR3 region is CASSEERESVEQYF. In DNA, the CDR3 is TGTGCCAGCAGTGAGGAGCGGGAGTCAGTCGAGCAGTACTTC.